This TCR beta chain emerged from a study of shared clonotypes between healthy human individuals. In this sample, this clone turned up many times. The protocol was immunoSEQ multiplex PCR, while the TCRdb copy is restricted to in-frame clones and leaves out a portion. The table includes about 1,800,000 clones, around 96% detected once. Naive CD8 cells, CD45RO-negative and positively selected for CCR7, excluded terminally differentiated effector memory CD45RA+ cells. Recent acute infections and vaccinations were absent in the healthy HIV-negative adult donors. The CDR3 has 15 amino acids. Trimming stripped 0 bases from V and 7 bases from J, with 12 bases between. Germline values: CDR1 LNHNV, CDR2 YYDKDF (reference sequence).

The chain employs TRBV15 and TRBJ2-2; a possible D gene is TRBD1 (5 bases). The TCR originated in a man aged 18-30 years in good health. The source material was naive CD8+ T cells sorted from blood. The CDR3 sequence: CATSRDPQGNGELFF. The CDR3 bases are TGTGCCACCAGCAGAGATCCCCAGGGTAACGGGGAGCTGTTTTTT.